Given below is one T cell receptor beta chain in context. What this receptor recognizes is not known. Base qualities are not provided; no much larger clone lies one nucleotide away. V trim: 0 bases; J trim: 4 bases; unmatched bases: 2. CDR1 and CDR2, per the germline V gene, are SGHRS and YFSETQ. The CDR3 runs 16 amino acids, cysteine and phenylalanine included. Only CDR3 DNA is held: 48 bases, read in frame from base 1. This entry is derived from a study of PD-L1 blockade in urothelial cancer (dated by TCRdb to 2016 to 2017). Notes on the research overall: All patients started therapy around 2014 and received atezolizumab 1,200 mg intravenously every 3 weeks. About 85% of the 29 patients were males with bladder-origin urothelial cancer, and 18 of 29 reported a prior smoking history. An ECOG performance status of 0 or 1 was recorded for the patients, and 0 to 3 prior chemotherapy regimens had been received by the patients. Blood samples were analyzed 3 weeks after the start of treatment (second dose) and 6 weeks after the start of treatment. Blood samples gave median yields of about 150,000 T cells and 80,000 to 90,000 unique TCRs, along with a median clonality of 0.080. The study, an exploratory multi-omic analysis, examined somatic, immune and clinical correlates of response to PD-L1 blockade with atezolizumab in urothelial cancer. Pretreatment tumor samples and matched peripheral blood, collected serially before and after atezolizumab treatment, underwent TCR sequencing. Durable clinical benefit was defined as a progression-free survival longer than 6 months, and TCR features were additionally tested against progression-free survival and overall survival. In the same patients, whole exome sequencing and RNA sequencing of pretreatment tumors were performed in addition to TCR sequencing. Durable clinical benefit was achieved by nine patients but not by the remaining 20. Pretreatment blood TCR-seq was available for nearly 30 patients, at least one posttreatment blood collection was obtained for about 24 patients, and tumor TCR-seq was available for about 24 patients. Beyond this particular receptor, the publication reports: Patients with durable benefit showed greater expansion of tumor-associated TCR clones in peripheral blood 3 weeks after starting treatment (n of about 22, p = 0.022). Because the sample size was small (n of about 29) and many exploratory analyses were performed, the results are intended to be hypothesis-generating. A pretreatment peripheral blood TCR clonality below the median was linked to improved progression-free and overall survival.

In light of the paper, this sample's time point label describes: peripheral blood 6 weeks after treatment start. The cohort comprised fewer than 35 patients with locally advanced or metastatic urothelial carcinoma treated at Memorial Sloan Kettering on a trial protocol. Peripheral blood mononuclear cells were collected pretreatment and during treatment, with between 1 and 8 total time points per patient. The Qiagen DNeasy Blood extraction kit was used to purify genomic DNA from total PBMCs and tumor samples. PBMCs were collected pretreatment and during treatment and were isolated and stored as previously described. To estimate absolute template abundance from read counts, synthetic TCR analog templates were spiked into each PCR. The immunoSEQ assay used bias-controlled V and J gene primers to amplify TCRbeta CDR3 regions from genomic DNA. Sequencing of rearranged TCRbeta segments was performed at approximately 20X coverage. In the paper's pipeline: Clustering was used to correct sequencing errors, and CDR3s were annotated against IMGT so that V, D and J genes could be assigned. Downstream analyses used only productive TCRbeta rearrangements and left out out-of-frame or stop-codon sequences. To compute clonality, Shannon entropy was normalized by the log of the number of unique productive sequences and then subtracted from one. Clones differing between time points or between blood and tumor were identified using Fisher's exact test with Benjamini-Hochberg correction, with an adjusted p below 0.01 applied as the threshold. TCRdb mirrors the immuneACCESS table, restricted to in-frame sequences. Some clones are absent from its copies; in checked studies, under half trace to an unresolved V gene, and the reason for the others is unknown. V and J calls plus clone size are reproduced from that table; the DNA served to infer D and trimming. The sample table records some 120,000 clones; 85% to 95% of these occur just once. About 4% of the sample is in the top ten clones.

Sequencing was performed on PBMCs, taken around atezolizumab (anti-PD-L1) treatment. The chain couples TRBV5-1 to TRBJ2-2, with 11 bases matching TRBD2. The TCR sequence derives from a man between 60 and 75 years old with urothelial cancer. The CDR3 region reads CASSLVLAGGTGELFF. The bases read TGCGCCAGCAGCTTGGTCCTAGCGGGAGGCACCGGGGAGCTGTTTTTT. With all but the CDR3 taken from the reference TRBV5-1 and TRBJ2-2 genes, the full variable domain is: KAGVTQTPRYLIKTRGQQVTLSCSPISGHRSVSWYQQTPGQGLQFLFEYFSETQRNKGNFPGRFSGRQFSNSRSEMNVSTLELGDSALYLCASSLVLAGGTGELFFGEGSRLTVL.